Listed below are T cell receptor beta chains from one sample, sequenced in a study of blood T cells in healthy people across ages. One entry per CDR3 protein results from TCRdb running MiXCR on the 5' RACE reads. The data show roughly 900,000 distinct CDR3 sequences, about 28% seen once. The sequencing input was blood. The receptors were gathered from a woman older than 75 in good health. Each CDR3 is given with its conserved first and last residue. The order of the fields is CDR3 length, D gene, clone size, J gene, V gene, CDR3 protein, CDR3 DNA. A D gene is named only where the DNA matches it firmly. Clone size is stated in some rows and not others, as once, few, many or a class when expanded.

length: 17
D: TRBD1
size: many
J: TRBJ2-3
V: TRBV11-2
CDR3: CASSSTRTGLSTDTQYF
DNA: TGTGCCAGCAGCTCCACTAGGACAGGCCTGAGCACAGATACGCAGTATTTT

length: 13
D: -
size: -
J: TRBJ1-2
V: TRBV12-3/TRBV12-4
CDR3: CASSPGFGRGYTF
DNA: TGTGCCAGCAGTCCAGGTTTCGGGCGAGGCTACACCTTC

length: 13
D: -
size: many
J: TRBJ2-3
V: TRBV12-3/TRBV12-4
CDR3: CASSRRTPDTQYF
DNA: TGTGCCAGCAGCCGTCGGACACCAGATACGCAGTATTTT

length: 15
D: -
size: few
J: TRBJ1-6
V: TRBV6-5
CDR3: CASSYYSRDDSPLHF
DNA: TGTGCCAGCAGTTACTATTCCAGGGACGATTCACCCCTCCACTTT

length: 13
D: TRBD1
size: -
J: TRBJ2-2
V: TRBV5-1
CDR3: CASSPLTGLELFF
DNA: TGCGCCAGCAGCCCACTGACAGGGCTCGAGCTGTTTTTT

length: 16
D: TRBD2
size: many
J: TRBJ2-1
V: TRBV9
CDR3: CASSALAGVSYNEQFF
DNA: TGTGCCAGCAGCGCCCTAGCGGGGGTGTCCTACAATGAGCAGTTCTTC

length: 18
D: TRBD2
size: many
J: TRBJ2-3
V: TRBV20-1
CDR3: CSASSPLAGGGDADTQYF
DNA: TGCAGTGCTAGCTCCCCGCTAGCGGGGGGCGGTGATGCAGATACGCAGTATTTT

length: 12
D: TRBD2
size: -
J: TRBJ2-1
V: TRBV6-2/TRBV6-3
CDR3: CVSRSGTNEQFF
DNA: TGTGTCAGCAGAAGCGGGACCAATGAGCAGTTCTTC

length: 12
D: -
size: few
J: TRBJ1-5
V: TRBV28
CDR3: CASSLKGTAQHF
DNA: TGTGCCAGCAGTTTAAAAGGGACCGCCCAGCATTTT

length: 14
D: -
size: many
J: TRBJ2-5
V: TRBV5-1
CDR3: CASSSGTRRETQYF
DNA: TGCGCCAGCAGCTCAGGGACCCGACGGGAGACCCAGTACTTC

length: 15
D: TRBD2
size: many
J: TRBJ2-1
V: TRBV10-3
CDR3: CAISESREGFNEQFF
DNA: TGTGCCATCAGTGAGTCAAGGGAGGGGTTTAATGAGCAGTTCTTC

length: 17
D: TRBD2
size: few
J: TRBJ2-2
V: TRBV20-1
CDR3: CSAPRLAGGPGTGELFF
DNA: TGCAGTGCTCCCCGACTAGCGGGGGGGCCAGGAACCGGGGAGCTGTTTTTT

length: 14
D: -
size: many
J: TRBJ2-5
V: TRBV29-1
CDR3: CSADRGGVQETQYF
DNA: TGCAGCGCTGACCGGGGCGGGGTTCAAGAGACCCAGTACTTC

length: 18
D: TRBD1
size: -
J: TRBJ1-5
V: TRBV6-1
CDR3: CASSDPGQGVLGDQPQHF
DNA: TGTGCCAGCAGTGATCCGGGACAGGGAGTGCTTGGGGATCAGCCCCAGCATTTT

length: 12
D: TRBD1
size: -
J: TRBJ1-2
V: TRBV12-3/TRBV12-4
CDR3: CASQGTDSGYTF
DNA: TGTGCCAGTCAGGGGACAGATAGTGGCTACACCTTC

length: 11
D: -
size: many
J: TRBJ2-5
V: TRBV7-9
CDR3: CASRKIETQYF
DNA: TGTGCCAGCAGAAAAATAGAGACCCAGTACTTC

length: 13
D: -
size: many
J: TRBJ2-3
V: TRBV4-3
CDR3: CASSRGGADTQYF
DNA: TGCGCCAGCAGCCGTGGAGGGGCAGATACGCAGTATTTT

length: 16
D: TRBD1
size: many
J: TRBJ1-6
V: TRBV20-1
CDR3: CSATYRGRGYNSPLHF
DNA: TGCAGTGCTACTTACAGGGGCCGCGGCTATAATTCACCCCTCCACTTT

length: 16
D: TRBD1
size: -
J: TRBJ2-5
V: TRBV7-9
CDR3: CASSLEGQGARETQYF
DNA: TGTGCCAGCAGCTTGGAGGGACAGGGGGCCAGAGAGACCCAGTACTTC

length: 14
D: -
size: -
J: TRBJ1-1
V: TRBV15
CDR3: CATSRTKALAEAFF
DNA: TGTGCCACCAGCAGAACCAAAGCCCTAGCTGAAGCTTTCTTT

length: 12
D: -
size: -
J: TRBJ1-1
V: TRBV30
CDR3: CAWDPSGTEAFF
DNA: TGTGCCTGGGACCCCTCAGGAACTGAAGCTTTCTTT

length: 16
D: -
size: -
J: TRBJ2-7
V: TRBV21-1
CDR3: CASSHSSRDSLPEQYF
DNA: TGTGCCAGCAGCCACTCGTCCCGGGACAGTTTGCCCGAGCAGTACTTC

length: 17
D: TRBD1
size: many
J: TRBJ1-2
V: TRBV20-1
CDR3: CSAPPAGQKLSNYGYTF
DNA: TGCAGTGCCCCCCCGGCGGGACAGAAACTTTCTAACTATGGCTACACCTTC

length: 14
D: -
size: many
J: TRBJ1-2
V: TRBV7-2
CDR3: CASSQPGHNYGYTF
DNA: TGTGCCAGCAGCCAACCTGGACATAACTATGGCTACACCTTC